Presented here are 10 T cell receptor beta chains from one specimen sequenced in a study of patients and donors after allogeneic stem cell transplantation. MiXCR, applied by TCRdb to the RT-PCR reads, yields one record per CDR3 protein. In the table there are about 960,000 distinct CDR3 sequences, more than 15% of which are singletons. Sequencing was carried out using blood, either unsorted or a sorted T cell fraction (not recorded which). The receptors here all came from a human donor who was either an allogeneic HSCT recipient or a stem cell or donor lymphocyte infusion donor (not recorded which). It is not recorded whose cells these are; they may come from a transplant donor.

This sequence joins TRBV29-1 and TRBJ2-1, with 7 nucleotides matching TRBD1. The CDR3 is 13 amino acids. V was clipped by 4 bases and J by 6 bases; unmatched bases: 6. Germline CDR1 is SQVTM and CDR2 is ANQGSEA. CDR3 sequence reads: CSVAGQYSNEQFF. The CDR3 region has the DNA TGCAGCGTTGCGGGACAGTACTCCAATGAGCAGTTCTTC.

The chain links TRBV11-2 to TRBJ2-5; D is undetermined. V shed 2 bases and J shed 5 bases, with 12 bases lying between them. The germline gives CDR1 SGHAT, CDR2 FQNNGV. This CDR3 has 14 amino acids. This CDR3 reads CASSLNVGWETQYF. The CDR3 coding sequence is TGTGCCAGCAGCTTAAACGTGGGATGGGAGACCCAGTACTTC.

The V gene is TRBV5-1, the J gene TRBJ2-3, with 9 positions matching TRBD1. The CDR3 is made up of 16 amino acids. Germline trimming cut 4 bases from V and 5 bases from J; bases unmatched to any gene: 11. In germline, CDR1 is SGHRS, CDR2 YFSETQ. The CDR3 protein is CASSPRDRVSGDTQYF. The CDR3, as DNA: TGCGCCAGCAGCCCCCGGGACAGGGTATCAGGAGATACGCAGTATTTT.

Worth noting for this clonotype: One junction end disagrees with the germline gene, perhaps due to a read error. The chain has TRBV28 and TRBJ2-1; D possibly corresponds to TRBD2 (6 bases). CDR1 and CDR2 from the germline V gene are MDHEN and SYDVKM. The CDR3 has 16 residues. As DNA, the CDR3 is TGTGCCAGCGGTTTAGGGACTCCCGGGGGACACAATGAGCAGTTCTTC. Protein: CASGLGTPGGHNEQFF. The full variable domain, with the rest looked up from reference TRBV28 and TRBJ2-1, is DVKVTQSSRYLVKRTGEKVFLECVQDMDHENMFWYRQDPGLGLRLIYFSYDVKMKEKGDIPEGYSVSREKKERFSLILESASTNQTSMYLCASGLGTPGGHNEQFFGPGTRLTVL.

The table lists this clonotype with a few counts. The gene calls are TRBV3-1 and TRBJ2-7; 7 bases are a match to TRBD1. Looked up from germline, CDR1 is LGHDT and CDR2 is YNNKEL (reference sequence). Trimming took 3 bases from V and 4 from J; bases not matched to a gene: 3. This CDR3 is 13 amino acids long. The CDR3 nucleotides are TGTGCCAGCAGCCACCCCAGGGGGTACGAGCAGTACTTC. This encodes CASSHPRGYEQYF.

This chain uses TRBV27 with TRBJ2-7; TRBD2 matches at 11 bases. The V gene's germline CDR1 is MNHEY and CDR2 SMNVEV (reference sequence). This CDR3 is built from 16 residues. V lost 3 bases and J lost 3; bases outside the gene matches: 7. In nucleotides, the CDR3 is TGTGCCAGCAGTTTTAGCGGGGGGGCATTTCACTACGAGCAGTACTTC. It is translated as CASSFSGGAFHYEQYF.

The CDR3 DNA follows: TGTGCCAGCAGTGATAAACGCATTAGCAATCAGCCCCAGCATTTT. Translating it yields CASSDKRISNQPQHF. V usage is TRBV2 and J usage is TRBJ1-5; no firm D call. CDR1 is SNHLY, CDR2 FYNNEI, per germline. The CDR3 totals 15 residues. Trimming cost V 3 bases and J 0 bases, with 9 bases left between them. Full variable domain (missing parts from reference TRBV2 and TRBJ1-5): EPEVTQTPSHQVTQMGQEVILRCVPISNHLYFYWYRQILGQKVEFLVSFYNNEISEKSEIFDDQFSVERPDGSNFTLKIRSTKLEDSAMYFCASSDKRISNQPQHFGDGTRLSIL.

This clonotype has a handful of counts. CDR3 loop: CASQTANQPQHF. CDR3 DNA: TGTGCCAGCCAGACAGCCAATCAGCCCCAGCATTTT. The V and J genes are TRBV27 and TRBJ1-5, with TRBD1 as a possible D gene (5 bases). The germline V gene encodes CDR1 MNHEY and CDR2 SMNVEV (reference sequence). The CDR3 runs to 12 residues. V gave up 8 bases and J gave up 3 bases, with 8 bases separating them.

CDR3 region: CASSSVHGYTF. DNA for the CDR3: TGTGCCAGCAGTTCGGTGCATGGCTACACCTTC. This sequence joins TRBV25-1 and TRBJ1-2; D is unresolved. The CDR3 has 11 amino acids. Trimming left V 5 bases short and J 6 bases short, with 7 bases between. The germline V gene encodes CDR1 MGHDK and CDR2 SYGVNS.

The chain joins TRBV5-1 to TRBJ1-1; 7 nucleotides line up with TRBD1. Looked up from germline, CDR1 is SGHRS and CDR2 is YFSETQ. This CDR3 contains 15 residues. V was pared by 0 bases and J by 5 bases, with 7 bases of the junction left unmatched. This chain's CDR3 is CASSLEGAEGTEAFF. CDR3 sequence (DNA): TGCGCCAGCAGCTTGGAGGGGGCTGAGGGGACTGAAGCTTTCTTT.